The rows below give T cell receptor beta chains drawn from one sample of a study of blood T cell repertoires in COVID-19. Here immunoSEQ multiplex PCR was the method, and the copy in TCRdb shows in-frame clones only, minus some. The sample lists tens of thousands of clones, 65% to 85% occurring once. The sequenced material came from peripheral blood. These receptors were collected from a human donor in a cohort sampled during active COVID-19. CDR3s include the opening cysteine and the closing phenylalanine or tryptophan. A D gene is named only where the DNA matches it firmly.

J gene	V gene	D gene	CDR3 protein
TRBJ2-2	TRBV5-1	TRBD1	CASSLDRGRNGELFF
TRBJ1-2	TRBV24-1	TRBD1	CATSRDRAIYGYTF
TRBJ2-3	TRBV6-5	NA	CASREGTVTDTQYF
TRBJ1-4	TRBV6-5	NA	CASRDQGRGEKLFF
TRBJ2-3	TRBV10-1	NA	CASSELRGTDTQYF
TRBJ2-5	TRBV5-4	NA	CASQAQREETQYF
TRBJ1-3	TRBV3-1/TRBV3-2	TRBD1	CASSLGQAGSGNTIYF
TRBJ2-7	TRBV5-6	TRBD1	CASSLAGQGAREQYF
TRBJ2-1	TRBV7-2	NA	CASSLAGGAGINEQFF
TRBJ2-1	TRBV3-1/TRBV3-2	TRBD1	CASSPDRFGGEQFF
TRBJ2-3	TRBV5-4	NA	CASRGSLLGDTQYF
TRBJ2-1	TRBV6-4	NA	CASSDSGTNEQFF
TRBJ2-7	TRBV2	TRBD1	CASTRQGAYYEQYF
TRBJ1-4	TRBV5-6	TRBD1	CASSLMLTGEDEKLFF
TRBJ2-1	TRBV27	NA	CASSFYGRGGEQFF
TRBJ2-1	TRBV3-1/TRBV3-2	TRBD2	CASSQVPAGVEFF
TRBJ1-4	TRBV7-9	NA	CASTRRGSTNEKLFF
TRBJ1-2	TRBV7-2	NA	CASSRRLGADGYTF
TRBJ2-7	TRBV4-2	NA	CASSQEDRGGEQYF
TRBJ2-3	TRBV2	NA	CASRGPFTDTQYF
TRBJ1-2	TRBV6-5	NA	CASSVAYRTSYGYTF
TRBJ1-1	TRBV9	TRBD1	CASARGRGTEAFF
TRBJ2-7	TRBV5-1	NA	CASSLSGEQYF
TRBJ2-7	TRBV2	NA	CASRVEDREQYF
TRBJ2-7	TRBV2	NA	CASSPLLAGASMNHEQYF
TRBJ2-5	TRBV9	NA	CASSVEGRETQYF
TRBJ1-1	TRBV7-2	NA	CASSRGYHTQNTEAFF
TRBJ2-3	TRBV10-3	NA	CAIRDRAGATDTQYF
TRBJ2-7	TRBV13	NA	CASSLVGAYEQYF
TRBJ1-2	TRBV12-3/TRBV12-4	NA	CASSFPGLDGYTF
TRBJ2-7	TRBV5-1	NA	CASSLSSLSSYEQYF
TRBJ2-2	TRBV13	NA	CASSTGVRIDTGELFF
TRBJ1-1	TRBV27	NA	CASSFGVEDTEAFF